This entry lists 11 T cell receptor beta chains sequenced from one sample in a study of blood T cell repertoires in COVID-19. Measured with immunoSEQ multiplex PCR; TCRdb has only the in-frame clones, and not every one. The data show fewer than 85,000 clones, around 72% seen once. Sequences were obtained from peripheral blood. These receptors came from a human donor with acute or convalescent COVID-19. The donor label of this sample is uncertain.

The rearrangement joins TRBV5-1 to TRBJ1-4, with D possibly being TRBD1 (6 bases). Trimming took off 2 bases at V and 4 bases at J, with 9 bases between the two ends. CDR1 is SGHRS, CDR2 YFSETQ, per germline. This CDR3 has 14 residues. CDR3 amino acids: CASSLRGGNEKLFF. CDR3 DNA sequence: TGCGCCAGCAGCTTAAGGGGGGGTAATGAAAAACTGTTTTTT. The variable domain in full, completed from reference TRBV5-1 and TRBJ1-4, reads KAGVTQTPRYLIKTRGQQVTLSCSPISGHRSVSWYQQTPGQGLQFLFEYFSETQRNKGNFPGRFSGRQFSNSRSEMNVSTLELGDSALYLCASSLRGGNEKLFFGSGTQLSVL.

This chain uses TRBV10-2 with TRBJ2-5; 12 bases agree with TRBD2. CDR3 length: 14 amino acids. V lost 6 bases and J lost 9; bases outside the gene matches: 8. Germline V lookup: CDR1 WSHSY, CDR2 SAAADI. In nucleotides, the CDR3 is TGCGCCAGCAGCCTACTAGCGGGGGGTTTGGCCCAGTACTTC. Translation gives CASSLLAGGLAQYF.

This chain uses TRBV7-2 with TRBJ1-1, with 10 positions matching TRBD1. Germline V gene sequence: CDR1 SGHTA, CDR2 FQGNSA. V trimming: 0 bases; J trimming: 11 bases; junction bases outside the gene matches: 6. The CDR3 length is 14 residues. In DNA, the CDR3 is TGTGCCAGCAGCTTAGCCGGCGGGACAGGGGCCGCTTTCTTT. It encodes CASSLAGGTGAAFF.

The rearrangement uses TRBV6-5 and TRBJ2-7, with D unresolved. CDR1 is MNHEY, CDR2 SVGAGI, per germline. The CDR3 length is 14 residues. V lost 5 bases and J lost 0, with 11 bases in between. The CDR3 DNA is TGTGCCAGCAGTCCCCCGGCAGGCTCCTACGAGCAGTACTTC. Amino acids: CASSPPAGSYEQYF.

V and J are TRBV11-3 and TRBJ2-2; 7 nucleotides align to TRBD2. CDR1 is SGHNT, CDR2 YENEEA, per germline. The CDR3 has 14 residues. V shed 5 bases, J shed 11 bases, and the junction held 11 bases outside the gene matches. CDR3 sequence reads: CASSRRLTSDELFF. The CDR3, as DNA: TGTGCCAGCAGCCGAAGGCTAACTAGCGACGAGCTGTTTTTT.

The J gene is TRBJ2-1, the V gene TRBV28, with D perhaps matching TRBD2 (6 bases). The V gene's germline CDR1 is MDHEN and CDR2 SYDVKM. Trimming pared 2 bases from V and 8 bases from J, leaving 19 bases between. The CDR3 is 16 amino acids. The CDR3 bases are TGTGCCAGCAGTTTACCCCCCGGGAGCTTCCGGGATGAGCAGTTCTTC. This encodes CASSLPPGSFRDEQFF.

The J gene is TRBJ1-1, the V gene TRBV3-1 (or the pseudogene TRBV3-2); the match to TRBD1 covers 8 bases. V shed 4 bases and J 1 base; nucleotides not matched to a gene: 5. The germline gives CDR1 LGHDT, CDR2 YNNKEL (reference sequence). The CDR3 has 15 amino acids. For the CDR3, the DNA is TGTGCCAGCAGCCGCCGAGGGACAGGGAACACTGAAGCTTTCTTT. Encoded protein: CASSRRGTGNTEAFF.

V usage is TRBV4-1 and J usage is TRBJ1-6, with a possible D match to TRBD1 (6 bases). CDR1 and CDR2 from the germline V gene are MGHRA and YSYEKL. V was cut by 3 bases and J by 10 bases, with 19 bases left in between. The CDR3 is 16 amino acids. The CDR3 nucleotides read TGCGCCAGCAGCCACGAATGGACAGAAAGGTACTCACCCCTCCACTTT. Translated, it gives CASSHEWTERYSPLHF.

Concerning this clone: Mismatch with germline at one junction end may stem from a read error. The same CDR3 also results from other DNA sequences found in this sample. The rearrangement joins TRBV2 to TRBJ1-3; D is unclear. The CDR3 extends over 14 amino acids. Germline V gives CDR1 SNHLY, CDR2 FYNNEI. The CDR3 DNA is TGTGCTAGCAGTGAGACATTTACTGGAAACACCATATATTTT. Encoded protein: CASSETFTGNTIYF.

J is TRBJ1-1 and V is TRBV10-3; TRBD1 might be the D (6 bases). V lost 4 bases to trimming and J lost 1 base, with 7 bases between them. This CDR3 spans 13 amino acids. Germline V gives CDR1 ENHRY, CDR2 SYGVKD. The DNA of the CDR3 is TGTGCCATCAGTGCGACAGGGAACACTGAAGCTTTCTTT. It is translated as CAISATGNTEAFF.

CDR3 DNA: TGTGCCAGCAGCTTAGACTCAGGGGGCGGTCAGCCCCAGCATTTT. It encodes CASSLDSGGGQPQHF. The gene calls are TRBV7-9 and TRBJ1-5; the match to TRBD1 covers 8 bases. The CDR3 runs 15 residues. The V and J ends lost 1 base and 6 bases, in that order; junction bases with no gene match: 5. CDR1 is SEHNR, CDR2 FQNEAQ, per germline (reference sequence).